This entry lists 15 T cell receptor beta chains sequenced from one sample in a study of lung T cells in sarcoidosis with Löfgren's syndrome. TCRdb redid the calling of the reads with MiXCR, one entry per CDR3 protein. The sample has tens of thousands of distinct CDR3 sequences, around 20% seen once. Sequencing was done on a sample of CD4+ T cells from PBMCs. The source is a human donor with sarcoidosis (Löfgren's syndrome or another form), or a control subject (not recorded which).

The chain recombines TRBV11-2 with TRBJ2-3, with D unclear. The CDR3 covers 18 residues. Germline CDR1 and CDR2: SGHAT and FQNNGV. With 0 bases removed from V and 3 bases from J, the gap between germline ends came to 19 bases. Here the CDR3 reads CASSLEGQASIGTDTQYF. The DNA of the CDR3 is TGTGCCAGCAGCTTAGAAGGGCAGGCTAGTATTGGGACAGATACGCAGTATTTT.

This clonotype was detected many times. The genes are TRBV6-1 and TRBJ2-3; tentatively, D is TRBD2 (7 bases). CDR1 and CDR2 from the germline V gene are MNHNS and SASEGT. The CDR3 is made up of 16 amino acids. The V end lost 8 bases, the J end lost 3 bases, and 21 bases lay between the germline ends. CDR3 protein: CASPTGGGAGTDTQYF. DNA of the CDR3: TGTGCCAGCCCGACAGGAGGGGGGGCCGGTACAGATACGCAGTATTTT.

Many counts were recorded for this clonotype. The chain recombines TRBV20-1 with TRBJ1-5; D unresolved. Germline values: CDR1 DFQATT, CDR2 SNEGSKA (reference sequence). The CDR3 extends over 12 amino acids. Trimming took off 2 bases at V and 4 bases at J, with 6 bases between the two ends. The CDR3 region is CSARRQNQPQHF. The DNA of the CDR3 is TGCAGTGCTAGAAGGCAGAATCAGCCCCAGCATTTT.

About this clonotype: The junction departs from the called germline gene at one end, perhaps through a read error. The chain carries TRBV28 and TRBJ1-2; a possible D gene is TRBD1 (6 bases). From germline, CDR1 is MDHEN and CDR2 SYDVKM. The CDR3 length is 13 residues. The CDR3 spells CASKGGGHYGHTF. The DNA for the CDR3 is TGTGCCAGCAAAGGGGGGGGACACTATGGCCACACCTTC.

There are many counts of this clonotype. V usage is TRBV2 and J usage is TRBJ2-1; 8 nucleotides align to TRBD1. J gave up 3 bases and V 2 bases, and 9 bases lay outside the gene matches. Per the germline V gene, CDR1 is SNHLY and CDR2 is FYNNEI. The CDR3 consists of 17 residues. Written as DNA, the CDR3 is TGTGCCAGCAGTGAAAGGTGGACAGGGACCCTCTACAATGAGCAGTTCTTC. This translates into CASSERWTGTLYNEQFF.

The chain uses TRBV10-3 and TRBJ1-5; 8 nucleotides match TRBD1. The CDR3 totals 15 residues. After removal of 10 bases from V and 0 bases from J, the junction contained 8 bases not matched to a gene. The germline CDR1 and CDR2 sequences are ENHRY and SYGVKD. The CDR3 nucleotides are TGTGCCACTGAAACAGGGGGGAATAGCAATCAGCCCCAGCATTTT. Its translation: CATETGGNSNQPQHF.

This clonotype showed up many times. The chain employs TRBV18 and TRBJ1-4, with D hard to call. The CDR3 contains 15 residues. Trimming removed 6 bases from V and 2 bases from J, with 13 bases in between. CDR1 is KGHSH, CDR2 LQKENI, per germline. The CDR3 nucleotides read TGTGCCAGCTCGCGAAATCTGGGGACTAATGAAAAACTGTTTTTT. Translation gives CASSRNLGTNEKLFF.

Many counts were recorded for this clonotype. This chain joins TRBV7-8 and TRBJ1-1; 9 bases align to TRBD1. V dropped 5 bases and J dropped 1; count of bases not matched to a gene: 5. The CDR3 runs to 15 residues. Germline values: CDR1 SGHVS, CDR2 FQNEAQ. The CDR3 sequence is CASSTRTGENTEAFF. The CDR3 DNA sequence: TGTGCCAGCAGCACCCGGACAGGGGAGAACACTGAAGCTTTCTTT. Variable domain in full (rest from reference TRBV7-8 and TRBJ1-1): GAGVSQSPRYKVAKRGQDVALRCDPISGHVSLFWYQQALGQGPEFLTYFQNEAQLDKSGLPSDRFFAERPEGSVSTLKIQRTQQEDSAVYLCASSTRTGENTEAFFGQGTRLTVV.

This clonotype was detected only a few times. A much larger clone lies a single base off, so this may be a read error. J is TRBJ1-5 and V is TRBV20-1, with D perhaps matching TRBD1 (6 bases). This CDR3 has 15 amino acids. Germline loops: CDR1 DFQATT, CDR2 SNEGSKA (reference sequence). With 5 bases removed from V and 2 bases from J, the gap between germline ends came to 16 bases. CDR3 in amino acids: CSAGPTGIRNQPQHF. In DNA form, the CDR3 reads TGCAGTGCTGGACCTACAGGGATTCGCAATCAGCCCCAGCATTTT.

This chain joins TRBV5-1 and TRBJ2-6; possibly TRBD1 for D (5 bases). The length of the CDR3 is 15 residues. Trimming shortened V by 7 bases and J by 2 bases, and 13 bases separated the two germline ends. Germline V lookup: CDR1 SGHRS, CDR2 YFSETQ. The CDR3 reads CASRAGFPGANVLTF. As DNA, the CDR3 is TGCGCCAGCCGTGCAGGGTTCCCTGGGGCCAACGTCCTGACTTTC.

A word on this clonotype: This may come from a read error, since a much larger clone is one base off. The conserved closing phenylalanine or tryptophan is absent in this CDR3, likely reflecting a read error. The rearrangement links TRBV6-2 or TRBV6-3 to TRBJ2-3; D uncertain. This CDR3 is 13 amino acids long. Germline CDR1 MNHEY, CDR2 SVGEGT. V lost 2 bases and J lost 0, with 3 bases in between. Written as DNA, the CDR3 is TGTGCCAGCAGTTACCCTAGCACAGATACGCAGTATCTT. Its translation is CASSYPSTDTQYL.

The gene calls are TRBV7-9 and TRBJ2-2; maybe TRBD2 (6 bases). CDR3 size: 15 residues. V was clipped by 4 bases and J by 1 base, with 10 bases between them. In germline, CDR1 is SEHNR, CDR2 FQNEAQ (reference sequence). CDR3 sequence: CASSSKTRNTGELFF. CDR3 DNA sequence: TGTGCCAGCAGCTCTAAGACTAGGAACACCGGGGAGCTGTTTTTT.

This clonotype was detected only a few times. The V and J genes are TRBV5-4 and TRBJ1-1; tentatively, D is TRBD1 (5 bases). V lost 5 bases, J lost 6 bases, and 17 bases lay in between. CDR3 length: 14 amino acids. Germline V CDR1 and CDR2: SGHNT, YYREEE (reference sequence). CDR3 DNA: TGTGCCAGCAGTCGTCAGGGTATTGGGGCTGAAGCTTTCTTT. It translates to CASSRQGIGAEAFF.

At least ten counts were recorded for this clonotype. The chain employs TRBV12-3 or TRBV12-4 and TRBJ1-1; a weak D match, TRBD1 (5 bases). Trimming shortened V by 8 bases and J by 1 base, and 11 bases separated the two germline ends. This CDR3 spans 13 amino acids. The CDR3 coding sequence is TGTGCCAGCCGCGACACAGGGAACACTGAAGCTTTCTTT. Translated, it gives CASRDTGNTEAFF.

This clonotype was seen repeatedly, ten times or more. Here the CDR3 reads CASSPQTEAFF. The CDR3, as DNA: TGTGCCAGCAGCCCCCAGACTGAAGCTTTCTTT. This chain links TRBV7-8 with TRBJ1-1; D remains unclear. Germline V gene sequence: CDR1 SGHVS, CDR2 FQNEAQ. V was pared by 5 bases and J by 5 bases, with 6 bases between. The CDR3 runs 11 residues.